A single sample is the source of the 14 T cell receptor beta chains below, sequenced in a study of blood T cell repertoires in COVID-19. Assay used: immunoSEQ multiplex PCR; TCRdb lists only in-frame clones, some missing. The sample gives about 160,000 clones, roughly 80% of which show up once; about 5.7% is in the top ten. Sequencing input: PBMCs or T cells enriched from blood (not recorded which). These receptors were obtained from a woman aged 40 to 55 with acute COVID-19.

V gene TRBV11-2 combines with J gene TRBJ2-1; the match to TRBD2 covers 9 bases. Germline loops: CDR1 SGHAT, CDR2 FQNNGV. CDR3 length equals 15 residues. V shed 5 bases and J 7 bases; nucleotides not matched to a gene: 9. In DNA, the CDR3 is TGTGCCAGCAGCCCCGTAGCGGGAGCGGGGAATGAGCAGTTCTTC. It is translated as CASSPVAGAGNEQFF.

This clone was recorded a few times. The rearrangement uses TRBV7-9 and TRBJ1-3; D uncertain. CDR1 and CDR2 (germline): SEHNR, FQNEAQ (reference sequence). The CDR3 has 18 residues. Trimming removed 4 bases at V and 0 bases at J, with 19 bases between. The CDR3 DNA reads TGTGCCAGCAGCTCATGGGTAGCGCCTGTTCTCTCTGGAAACACCATATATTTT. Protein product: CASSSWVAPVLSGNTIYF.

The rearrangement uses TRBV10-3 and TRBJ1-6; maybe TRBD1 (5 bases). Looked up from germline, CDR1 is ENHRY and CDR2 is SYGVKD. Between the trimmed V and J ends, which lost 4 bases and 10 bases, there was a span of 20 bases. The CDR3 extends over 16 amino acids. DNA for the CDR3: TGTGCCATCAGTGGGCGGTCGGGGGAAGGAAGGTCACCCCTCCACTTT. This codes for CAISGRSGEGRSPLHF.

V usage is TRBV10-2 and J usage is TRBJ2-3, with TRBD2 identical over 11 bases. The ends lost 6 bases at V and 2 bases at J; junction bases unmatched: 7. This CDR3 contains 16 residues. Germline V CDR1 and CDR2: WSHSY, SAAADI. CDR3: CASSRRTSGHTDTQYF. The CDR3 DNA follows: TGCGCCAGCAGCAGAAGGACTAGCGGGCACACAGATACGCAGTATTTT.

The chain carries TRBV5-1 and TRBJ1-4, with D unresolved. Deletions cut 2 bases from V and 4 bases from J, with 9 bases between. Looked up from germline, CDR1 is SGHRS and CDR2 is YFSETQ. CDR3 length equals 14 residues. The CDR3 DNA reads TGCGCCAGCAGCTTAGGACTGAATAATGAAAAACTGTTTTTT. As protein: CASSLGLNNEKLFF.

This clone was observed a handful of times. The chain is built from TRBV7-9 and TRBJ2-2; TRBD2 might be the D (7 bases). Germline CDR1 reads SEHNR; CDR2 reads FQNEAQ (reference sequence). The CDR3 has 15 amino acids. V was clipped by 2 bases and J by 3 bases, with 10 bases between them. The CDR3 loop is CASSLRGGHTGELFF. Here the CDR3 DNA reads TGTGCCAGCAGCTTAAGGGGGGGCCACACCGGGGAGCTGTTTTTT.

The chain uses TRBV3-1 (or the pseudogene TRBV3-2) and TRBJ2-7, with TRBD2 identical over 13 bases. The germline CDR1 and CDR2 sequences are LGHDT and YNNKEL (reference sequence). V lost 8 bases and J lost 4; bases outside the gene matches: 5. The CDR3 loop spans 14 amino acids. CDR3 in DNA: TGTGCCAGCGGGGGACTAGCGGGAACATACGAGCAGTACTTC. It encodes CASGGLAGTYEQYF.

The V call is TRBV6-1, the J call TRBJ2-5; D may be TRBD2 (6 bases). The germline V gene encodes CDR1 MNHNS and CDR2 SASEGT. This CDR3 has 16 amino acids. Trimming shortened V by 1 base and J by 2 bases, and 14 bases separated the two germline ends. The CDR3: CASSEGWRDQQETQYF. Written as DNA, the CDR3 is TGTGCCAGCAGTGAAGGTTGGCGGGACCAACAAGAGACCCAGTACTTC.

The gene calls are TRBV7-8 and TRBJ1-1; 10 bases map to TRBD1. The CDR3 loop spans 15 amino acids. The germline CDR1 and CDR2 sequences are SGHVS and FQNEAQ. V gave up 0 bases and J gave up 9 bases; unmatched junction bases: 7. The CDR3: CASSLAETGGIQAFF. CDR3 coding DNA: TGTGCCAGCAGCTTAGCGGAGACAGGGGGCATACAAGCTTTCTTT.

The CDR3 sequence is CASSYSTGIIETQYF. Here the CDR3 DNA reads TGTGCCAGCAGTTACTCGACAGGGATAATAGAGACCCAGTACTTC. The chain links TRBV6-5 to TRBJ2-5; TRBD1 aligns across 7 bases. The germline CDR1 and CDR2 sequences are MNHEY and SVGAGI. The CDR3 is 15 residues long. The junction had 5 bases not matched to a gene; V was cut back by 0 bases and J by 4 bases.

J is TRBJ2-7 and V is TRBV3-1 (or the pseudogene TRBV3-2), with 10 positions matching TRBD1. Per the germline V gene, CDR1 is LGHDT and CDR2 is YNNKEL (reference sequence). The V gene end was trimmed by 1 base and the J gene end by 3 bases; junction bases not matched to a gene: 3. The CDR3 extends over 15 amino acids. CDR3: CASSQAGTGVYEQYF. CDR3 DNA: TGTGCCAGCAGCCAAGCAGGGACAGGGGTCTACGAGCAGTACTTC.

CDR3 bases: TGTGCCAGCACCGGGACTAGCGGGAGGATCTATGAGCAGTTCTTC. It specifies CASTGTSGRIYEQFF. The chain is built from TRBV11-3 and TRBJ2-1; 15 bases match TRBD2. CDR1 and CDR2 (germline): SGHNT, YENEEA. This CDR3 has 15 residues. J was trimmed by 8 bases and V by 7 bases; bases with no gene match: 6.

The rearrangement links TRBV29-1 to TRBJ1-2, with a tentative D call TRBD1 (6 bases). V was pared by 7 bases and J by 8 bases, with 20 bases between. The CDR3 consists of 13 residues. CDR1 is SQVTM and CDR2 is ANQGSEA in the germline V gene. CDR3 sequence (DNA): TGCAGCGCCATACAGCCAGGGGCGATAGGCTACACCTTC. Protein: CSAIQPGAIGYTF.

The V gene is TRBV9, the J gene TRBJ2-1; the D is unclear. Trimming cost V 4 bases and J 10 bases, with 24 bases left between them. Germline CDR1 reads SGDLS; CDR2 reads YYNGEE. CDR3 length: 16 residues. CDR3 sequence (DNA): TGTGCCAGCAGCCCAGGAAGATCTTCCGCCCCCGAGGAGCAGTTCTTC. Its translation: CASSPGRSSAPEEQFF.